This is a list of T cell receptor beta chains from one sample in a study of blood T cells in healthy people across ages. TCRdb re-called the 5' RACE reads with MiXCR, one entry per CDR3 protein. Here the sample spans fewer than 1.5 million distinct CDR3 sequences, 42% being singletons. Sequenced input: blood. All receptors come from a young woman in good health. The CDR3 runs from the conserved cysteine through the conserved F or W. The D gene is left open where the match is weak. The size field is filled for only some rows; it gives once, few, many or a size class.

D gene | J gene | clone size | V gene | CDR3 DNA | CDR3 protein
- | TRBJ2-3 | - | TRBV12-3/TRBV12-4 | TGTGCCAGCACCCAGACAGCGGCCCGCACAGATACGCAGTATTTT | CASTQTAARTDTQYF
TRBD1 | TRBJ1-2 | - | TRBV27 | TGTGCCAGCAGATTCGGGACAGGGTCGCATTATGGCTACACCTTC | CASRFGTGSHYGYTF
TRBD1 | TRBJ2-7 | - | TRBV7-9 | TGTGCCAGCAGCACCCCGGAGACAGGGGGCTCCCACGAGCAGTACTTC | CASSTPETGGSHEQYF
- | TRBJ2-2 | few | TRBV4-1 | TGCGCCAGCAGCCAAGAGTCAGGCGGTTACACCGGGGAGCTGTTTTTT | CASSQESGGYTGELFF
- | TRBJ2-5 | - | TRBV7-8 | TGTGCCAGCAGCTTAGTATCTGGAGAGAAGACCCAGTACTTC | CASSLVSGEKTQYF
- | TRBJ1-2 | few | TRBV30 | TGTGCCTGGAGTGTAGAGGGGCGGGGTCGCTATGGCTACACCTTC | CAWSVEGRGRYGYTF
- | TRBJ2-3 | - | TRBV3-1 | TGTGCCAGCAGCCAAGACATACGGCTAATCACAGATACGCAGTATTTT | CASSQDIRLITDTQYF
- | TRBJ2-3 | many | TRBV20-1 | TGCAGTGCTAGAATACGCCGCTCTAGCACAGATACGCAGTATTTT | CSARIRRSSTDTQYF
- | TRBJ2-7 | - | TRBV12-3/TRBV12-4 | TGTGCCAGCAGTTTCGGGATGCCAGCCGAGCAGTACTTC | CASSFGMPAEQYF
TRBD2 | TRBJ2-7 | - | TRBV5-1 | TGCGCCAGCAGCGGCGGGGGGCTTCCTAACAATGAGCAGTACTTC | CASSGGGLPNNEQYF
TRBD2 | TRBJ2-5 | - | TRBV7-2 | TGTGCCAGCAGCTTAAGGGGTACTAGCGGGAGAAGGAATGAGCAGTACTTC | CASSLRGTSGRRNEQYF
- | TRBJ2-1 | few | TRBV7-6 | TGTGCCAGCAGCTTAGCATGGCAGCTTGGCGATGAGCAGTTCTTC | CASSLAWQLGDEQFF
TRBD1 | TRBJ2-7 | - | TRBV18 | TGTGCCAGCTCATCGACAGGGGAGGCCTACGAGCAGTACTTC | CASSSTGEAYEQYF
- | TRBJ2-1 | many | TRBV29-1 | TGCAGCGTTGAAGATCACAATGAGCAGTTCTTC | CSVEDHNEQFF
- | TRBJ1-2 | - | TRBV4-1 | TGCGCCAGCAGCTGGGCGGCGGGGGAAGGCGGCTACACCTTC | CASSWAAGEGGYTF
TRBD2 | TRBJ2-1 | - | TRBV9 | TGTGCCAGCAGCATGCCCGGGACTAGCGGGAGTGATGAGCAGTTCTTC | CASSMPGTSGSDEQFF
TRBD2 | TRBJ2-5 | few | TRBV6-1 | TGTGCCAGCAGTGAATATGGGACTAGCGGGAGGTACCAAGAGACCCAGTACTTC | CASSEYGTSGRYQETQYF
- | TRBJ1-2 | - | TRBV28 | TGTGCCAGCGGGTGGGGCAGGCCGTATGGCTACACCTTC | CASGWGRPYGYTF
- | TRBJ1-1 | - | TRBV18 | TGTGCCAGCTCCCCCAACAACCTTGGGTTGAACACTGAAGCTTTCTTT | CASSPNNLGLNTEAFF
TRBD1 | TRBJ2-1 | - | TRBV10-3 | TGTGCCATCAGTGAGGCCTCCGGGACAGGGGGCTCCAATGAGCAGTTCTTC | CAISEASGTGGSNEQFF